This record covers a single T cell receptor (beta chain). V shed 4 bases and J 8 bases; nucleotides not matched to a gene: 8. The CDR3 contains 15 residues. Germline V lookup: CDR1 MNHEY, CDR2 SVGAGI. Some clones are missing from TCRdb's copy, which holds only in-frame ones; the method was immunoSEQ multiplex PCR. Of approximately 46,000 clones in the sample, approximately 93% were seen once. This entry is derived from a study of cytomegalovirus exposure and HLA in healthy donors. The donors were part of the validation cohort, which consisted of roughly 120 subjects and was separate from the first cohort of about 720 subjects.

This rearrangement joins TRBV6-5 to TRBJ2-1, with 10 bases lining up with TRBD2. The clonotype comes from a woman aged 18-29 years in good health and CMV-seronegative. Sequenced sample: PBMCs. The CDR3 bases are TGTGCCAGCAGTTCTCAGCGGGGGGGCGTGGATGAGCAGTTCTTC. It codes for CASSSQRGGVDEQFF.